A single sample is the source of the 9 T cell receptor beta chains below, sequenced in a study of control samples from healthy donors and cancer patients. The method was immunoSEQ multiplex PCR; TCRdb's version includes in-frame clones alone and lacks a portion of them. The data hold about 42,000 clones, with over 80% observed a single time. The material sequenced was blood. The receptors stem from a man in his 60s in good health.

The rearrangement links TRBV13 to TRBJ1-1; no clear D gene. The CDR3 has 13 amino acids. With 5 bases removed from V and 0 bases from J, the gap between germline ends came to 7 bases. Per the germline V gene, CDR1 is PRHDT and CDR2 is FYEKMQ (reference sequence). CDR3 protein: CASSAQMNTEAFF. The CDR3 DNA sequence: TGTGCCAGCAGCGCACAGATGAACACTGAAGCTTTCTTT. Supplemented by reference TRBV13 and TRBJ1-1, the full variable domain reads AAGVIQSPRHLIKEKRETATLKCYPIPRHDTVYWYQQGPGQDPQFLISFYEKMQSDKGSIPDRFSAQQFSDYHSELNMSSLELGDSALYFCASSAQMNTEAFFGQGTRLTVV.

CDR3 in amino acids: CASSLAGSSGNTIYF. In nucleotides, the CDR3 is TGTGCCAGCAGCTTAGCGGGCAGTTCTGGAAACACCATATATTTT. The chain links TRBV7-6 to TRBJ1-3; no definite D call. Germline V gives CDR1 SGHVS, CDR2 FNYEAQ. Trimming shortened V by 0 bases and J by 1 base, and 7 bases separated the two germline ends. The CDR3 covers 15 residues.

The chain links TRBV7-8 to TRBJ1-6, with D tentatively TRBD1 (5 bases). Germline-derived CDR1 and CDR2 are SGHVS and FQNEAQ. The V end lost 5 bases, the J end lost 4 bases, and 12 bases lay between the germline ends. The CDR3 extends over 15 amino acids. CDR3 sequence (DNA): TGTGCCAGCAGCAGGGGCCGGGCGTATAATTCACCCCTCCACTTT. As protein: CASSRGRAYNSPLHF.

V gene TRBV7-2 combines with J gene TRBJ1-6; no clear D gene. V gave up 6 bases and J gave up 7 bases, with 13 bases separating them. The CDR3 totals 14 residues. In germline, CDR1 is SGHTA, CDR2 FQGNSA. CDR3 loop: CASRVDRVNSPLHF. As DNA, the CDR3 is TGTGCCAGCAGGGTGGACCGGGTAAATTCACCCCTCCACTTT.

The chain employs TRBV28 and TRBJ2-5, with 8 bases identical to TRBD1. Germline assignment: CDR1 MDHEN and CDR2 SYDVKM. The V gene end was trimmed by 5 bases and the J gene end by 1 base; junction bases not matched to a gene: 3. There are 14 residues in the CDR3. The CDR3 region has the DNA TGTGCCAGCAGTCCGGACAGGGCCCAAGAGACCCAGTACTTC. Protein: CASSPDRAQETQYF.

The V gene is TRBV5-4, the J gene TRBJ1-1; D ambiguous. Germline loops: CDR1 SGHNT, CDR2 YYREEE (reference sequence). The CDR3 runs 12 residues. Trimming removed 3 bases from V and 6 bases from J, with 9 bases in between. CDR3: CASSSDRAEAFF. The DNA for the CDR3 is TGTGCCAGCAGCTCCGACCGGGCTGAAGCTTTCTTT.

V gene TRBV7-6 combines with J gene TRBJ2-1, with 9 bases that match TRBD2. J lost 1 base, V lost 2 bases, and 9 bases had no gene match. This CDR3 has 18 amino acids. Looked up from germline, CDR1 is SGHVS and CDR2 is FNYEAQ. CDR3 protein: CASSLYPAGGPSYNEQFF. The CDR3 coding sequence is TGTGCCAGCAGCTTATACCCGGCGGGAGGGCCATCCTACAATGAGCAGTTCTTC. Variable domain in full (rest from reference TRBV7-6 and TRBJ2-1): GAGVSQSPRYKVTKRGQDVALRCDPISGHVSLYWYRQALGQGPEFLTYFNYEAQQDKSGLPNDRFSAERPEGSISTLTIQRTEQRDSAMYRCASSLYPAGGPSYNEQFFGPGTRLTVL.

The genes are TRBV19 and TRBJ2-3; 11 positions agree with TRBD2. The CDR3 consists of 15 residues. The V gene end was trimmed by 7 bases and the J gene end by 2 bases; junction bases not matched to a gene: 5. Germline V CDR1 and CDR2: LNHDA, SQIVND (reference sequence). In DNA, the CDR3 is TGTGCCAGTAAAGGACTAGCGGGTTTCACAGATACGCAGTATTTT. Protein product: CASKGLAGFTDTQYF.

V and J are TRBV5-1 and TRBJ1-1, with TRBD1 matching over 7 bases. Germline lookup yields CDR1 SGHRS and CDR2 YFSETQ. The V segment lost 5 bases and the J segment 9 bases; nucleotides outside the gene matches: 13. This CDR3 has 14 residues. CDR3 loop: CASRLEQGTRQAFF. For the CDR3, the DNA is TGCGCCAGCAGGTTAGAACAGGGGACGCGCCAAGCTTTCTTT.